The source of this TCR beta chain is a study of low-dose radiotherapy and immunotherapy resistance in tumors. Turning to the study itself: Patients received 300 mg of oral aspirin each day across four cycles, commencing on cycle 1 day 1.

TRAV and TRBV primers primed cDNA for both TCRalpha and TCRbeta. Both a constant-region primer and a V-primer adapter served to amplify TCRs across approximately 19 PCR cycles. TCRdb reanalysed the reads using MiXCR and keeps one entry per CDR3 protein. The sample holds 75,000 to 95,000 distinct CDR3 sequences, 20% to 25% seen once. V lost 5 bases, J lost 0 bases, and 6 bases stayed unmatched. Germline V gene data show CDR1 as MDHEN and CDR2 as SYDVKM. CDR3 size: 15 residues. The time point was: after trial treatment. Treatment here: LDRT plus nivolumab, ipilimumab, low-dose cyclophosphamide and aspirin (RACIN trial).

V is TRBV28 and J is TRBJ1-1; 7 bases align to TRBD1. Sequencing used PBMCs, obtained after low-dose radiotherapy plus immunotherapy. The source is a female donor with ovarian cancer. The DNA of the CDR3 is TGTGCCAGCAGTATCCCCGGACAGGTGAACACTGAAGCTTTCTTT. Encoded protein: CASSIPGQVNTEAFF.